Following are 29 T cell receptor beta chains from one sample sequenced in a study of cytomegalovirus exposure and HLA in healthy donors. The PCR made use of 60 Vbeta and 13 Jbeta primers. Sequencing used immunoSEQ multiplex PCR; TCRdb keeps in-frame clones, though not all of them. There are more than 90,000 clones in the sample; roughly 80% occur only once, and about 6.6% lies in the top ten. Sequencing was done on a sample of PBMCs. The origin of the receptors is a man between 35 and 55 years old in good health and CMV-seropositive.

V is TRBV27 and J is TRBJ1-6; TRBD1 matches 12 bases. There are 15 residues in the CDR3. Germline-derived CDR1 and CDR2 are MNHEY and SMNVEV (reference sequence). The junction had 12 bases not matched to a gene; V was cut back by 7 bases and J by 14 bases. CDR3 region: CASTTSGTGGRALHF. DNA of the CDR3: TGTGCCAGCACCACCTCCGGGACAGGGGGCCGGGCCCTCCACTTT.

CDR3 protein: CASSPGQLDYGYTF. CDR3 DNA sequence: TGTGCCAGCAGCCCGGGACAGCTAGACTATGGCTACACCTTC. The gene calls are TRBV5-6 and TRBJ1-2; 7 nucleotides align to TRBD1. This CDR3 has 14 residues. Germline CDR1 SGHDT, CDR2 YYEEEE. V lost 4 bases and J lost 3; bases outside the gene matches: 6.

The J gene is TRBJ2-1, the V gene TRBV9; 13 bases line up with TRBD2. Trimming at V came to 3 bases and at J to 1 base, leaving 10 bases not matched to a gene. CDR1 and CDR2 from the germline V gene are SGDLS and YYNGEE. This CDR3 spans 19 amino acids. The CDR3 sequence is CASSASTSGRAESYNEQFF. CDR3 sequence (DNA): TGTGCCAGCAGCGCCTCAACTAGCGGGAGGGCCGAGTCCTACAATGAGCAGTTCTTC.

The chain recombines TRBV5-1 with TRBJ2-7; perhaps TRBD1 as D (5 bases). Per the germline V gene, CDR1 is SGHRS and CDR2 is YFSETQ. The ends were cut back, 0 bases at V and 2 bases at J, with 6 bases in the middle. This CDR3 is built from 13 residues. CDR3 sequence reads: CASSLEGAYEQYF. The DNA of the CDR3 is TGCGCCAGCAGCTTGGAAGGGGCCTACGAGCAGTACTTC.

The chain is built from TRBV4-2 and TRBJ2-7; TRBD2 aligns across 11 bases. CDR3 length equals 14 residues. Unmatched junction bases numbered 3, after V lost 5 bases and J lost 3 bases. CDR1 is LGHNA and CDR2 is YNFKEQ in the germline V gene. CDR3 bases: TGTGCCAGCAGCGGCCTAGCGGGAGGCTACGAGCAGTACTTC. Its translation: CASSGLAGGYEQYF.

The CDR3 sequence is CASSQGDRRYEKLFF. The CDR3 region has the DNA TGTGCCAGCAGCCAAGGCGACAGGCGTTATGAAAAACTGTTTTTT. The rearrangement links TRBV14 to TRBJ1-4; D is possibly TRBD1 (6 bases). The CDR3 consists of 15 residues. V was pared by 1 base and J by 6 bases, with 12 bases between. Germline V CDR1 and CDR2: SGHDN, FVKESK.

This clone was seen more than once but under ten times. In nucleotides, the CDR3 is TGTGCCAGCAGCTTAGGTCGCCTAGCGGGGTCCCGGTGGACGCAGTATTTT. Translated: CASSLGRLAGSRWTQYF. The chain has TRBV7-2 and TRBJ2-3, with 9 nucleotides matching TRBD2. The V segment lost 1 base and the J segment 9 bases; nucleotides outside the gene matches: 14. This CDR3 has 17 amino acids. Germline-derived CDR1 and CDR2 are SGHTA and FQGNSA.

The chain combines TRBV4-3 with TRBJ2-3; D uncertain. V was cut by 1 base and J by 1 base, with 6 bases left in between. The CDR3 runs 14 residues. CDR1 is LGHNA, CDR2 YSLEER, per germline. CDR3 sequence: CASSQGPGTDTQYF. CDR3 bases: TGCGCCAGCAGCCAAGGGCCAGGCACAGATACGCAGTATTTT.

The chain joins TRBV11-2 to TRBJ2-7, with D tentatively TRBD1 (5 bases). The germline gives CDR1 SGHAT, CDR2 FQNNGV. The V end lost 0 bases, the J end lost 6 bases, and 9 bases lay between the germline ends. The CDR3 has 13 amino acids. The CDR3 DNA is TGTGCCAGCAGCTTAGATCGACAGAGCGAGCAGTACTTC. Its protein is CASSLDRQSEQYF.

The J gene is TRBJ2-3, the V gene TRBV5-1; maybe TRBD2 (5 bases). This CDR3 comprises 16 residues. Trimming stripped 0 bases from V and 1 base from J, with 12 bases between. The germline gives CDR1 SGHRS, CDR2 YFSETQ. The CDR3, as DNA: TGCGCCAGCAGCTTGGGGACTTCCCAGGGCACAGATACGCAGTATTTT. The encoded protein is CASSLGTSQGTDTQYF.

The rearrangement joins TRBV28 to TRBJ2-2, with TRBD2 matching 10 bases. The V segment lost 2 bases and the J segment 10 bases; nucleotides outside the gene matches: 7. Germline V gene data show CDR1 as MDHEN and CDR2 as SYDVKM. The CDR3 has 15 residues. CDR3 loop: CASSLELAGVEELFF. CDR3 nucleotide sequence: TGTGCCAGCAGTTTAGAGCTAGCGGGAGTTGAGGAGCTGTTTTTT.

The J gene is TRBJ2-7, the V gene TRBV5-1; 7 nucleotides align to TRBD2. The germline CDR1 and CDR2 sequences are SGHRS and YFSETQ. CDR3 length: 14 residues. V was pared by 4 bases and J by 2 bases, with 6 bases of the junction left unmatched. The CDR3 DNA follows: TGCGCCAGCAGCCTGGGGGGGGTAACCTACGAGCAGTACTTC. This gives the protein CASSLGGVTYEQYF.

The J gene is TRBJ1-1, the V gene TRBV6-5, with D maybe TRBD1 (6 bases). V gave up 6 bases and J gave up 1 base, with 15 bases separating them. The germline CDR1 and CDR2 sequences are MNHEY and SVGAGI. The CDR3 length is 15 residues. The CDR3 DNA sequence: TGTGCCAGCAGCCCCGCAGGGGCAAAGAACACTGAAGCTTTCTTT. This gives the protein CASSPAGAKNTEAFF.

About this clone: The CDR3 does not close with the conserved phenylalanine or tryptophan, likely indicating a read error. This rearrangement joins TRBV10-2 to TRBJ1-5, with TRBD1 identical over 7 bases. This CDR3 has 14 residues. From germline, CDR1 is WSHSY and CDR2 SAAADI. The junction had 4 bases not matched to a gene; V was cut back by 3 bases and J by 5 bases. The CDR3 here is CASSDQGEDQPQHL. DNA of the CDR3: TGCGCCAGCAGTGATCAGGGGGAAGATCAGCCCCAGCATCTT.

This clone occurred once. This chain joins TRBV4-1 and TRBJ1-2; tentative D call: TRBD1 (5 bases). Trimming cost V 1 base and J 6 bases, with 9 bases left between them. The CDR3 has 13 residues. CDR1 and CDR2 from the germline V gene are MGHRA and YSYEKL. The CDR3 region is CASSQGDSNGYTF. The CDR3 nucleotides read TGCGCCAGCAGCCAAGGAGACAGTAATGGCTACACCTTC.

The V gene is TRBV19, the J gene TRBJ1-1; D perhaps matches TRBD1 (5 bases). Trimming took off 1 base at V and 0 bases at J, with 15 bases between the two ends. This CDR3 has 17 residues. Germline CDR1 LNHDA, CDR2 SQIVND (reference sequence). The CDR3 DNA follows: TGTGCCAGTAGTATAGGTACAGGATCTAGGATGAACACTGAAGCTTTCTTT. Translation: CASSIGTGSRMNTEAFF.

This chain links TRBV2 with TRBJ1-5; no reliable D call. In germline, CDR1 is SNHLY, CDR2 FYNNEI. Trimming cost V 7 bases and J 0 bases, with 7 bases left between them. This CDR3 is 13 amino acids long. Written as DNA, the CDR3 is TGTGCCAGCAACCTAGATAGCAATCAGCCCCAGCATTTT. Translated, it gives CASNLDSNQPQHF. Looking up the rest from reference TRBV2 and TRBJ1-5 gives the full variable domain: EPEVTQTPSHQVTQMGQEVILRCVPISNHLYFYWYRQILGQKVEFLVSFYNNEISEKSEIFDDQFSVERPDGSNFTLKIRSTKLEDSAMYFCASNLDSNQPQHFGDGTRLSIL.

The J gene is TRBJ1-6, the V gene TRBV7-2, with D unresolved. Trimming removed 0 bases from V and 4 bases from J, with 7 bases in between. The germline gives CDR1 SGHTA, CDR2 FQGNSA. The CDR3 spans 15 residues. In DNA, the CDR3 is TGTGCCAGCAGCTTAGCGGGCAGTTATAATTCACCCCTCCACTTT. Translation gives CASSLAGSYNSPLHF.

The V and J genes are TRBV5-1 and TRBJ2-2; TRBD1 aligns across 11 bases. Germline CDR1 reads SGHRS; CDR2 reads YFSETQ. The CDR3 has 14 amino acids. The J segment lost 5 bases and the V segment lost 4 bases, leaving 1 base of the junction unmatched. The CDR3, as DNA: TGCGCCAGCAGCCGGGACAGGGGGACCGGGGAGCTGTTTTTT. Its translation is CASSRDRGTGELFF.

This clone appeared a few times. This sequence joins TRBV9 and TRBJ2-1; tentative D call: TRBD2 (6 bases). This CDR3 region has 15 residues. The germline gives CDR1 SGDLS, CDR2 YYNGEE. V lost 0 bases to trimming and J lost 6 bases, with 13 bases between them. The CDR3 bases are TGTGCCAGCAGCGTAGGTGGGGGGAGCTCCAATGAGCAGTTCTTC. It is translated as CASSVGGGSSNEQFF.

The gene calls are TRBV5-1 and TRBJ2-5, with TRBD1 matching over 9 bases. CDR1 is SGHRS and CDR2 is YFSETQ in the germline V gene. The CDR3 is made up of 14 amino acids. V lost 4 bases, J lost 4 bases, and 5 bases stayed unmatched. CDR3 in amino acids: CASSLPGQGETQYF. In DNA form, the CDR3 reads TGCGCCAGCAGCCTCCCGGGACAGGGAGAGACCCAGTACTTC. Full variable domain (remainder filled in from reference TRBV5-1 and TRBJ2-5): KAGVTQTPRYLIKTRGQQVTLSCSPISGHRSVSWYQQTPGQGLQFLFEYFSETQRNKGNFPGRFSGRQFSNSRSEMNVSTLELGDSALYLCASSLPGQGETQYFGPGTRLLVL.

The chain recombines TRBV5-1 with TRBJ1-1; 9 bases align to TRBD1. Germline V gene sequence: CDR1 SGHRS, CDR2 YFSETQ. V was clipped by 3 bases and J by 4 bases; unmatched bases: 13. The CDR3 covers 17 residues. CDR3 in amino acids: CASSSVPGQGWGTEAFF. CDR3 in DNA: TGCGCCAGCAGCTCTGTCCCGGGACAGGGATGGGGCACTGAAGCTTTCTTT.

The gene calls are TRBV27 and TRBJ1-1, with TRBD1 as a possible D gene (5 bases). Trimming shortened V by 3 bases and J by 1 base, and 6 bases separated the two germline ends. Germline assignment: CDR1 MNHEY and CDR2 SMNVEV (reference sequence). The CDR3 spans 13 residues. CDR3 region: CASSFTGNTEAFF. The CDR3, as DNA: TGTGCCAGCAGTTTCACAGGGAACACTGAAGCTTTCTTT.

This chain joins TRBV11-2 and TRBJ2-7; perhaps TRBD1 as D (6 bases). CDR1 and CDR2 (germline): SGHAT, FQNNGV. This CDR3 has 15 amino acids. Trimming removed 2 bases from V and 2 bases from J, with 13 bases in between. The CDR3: CASSLLKDRAYEQYF. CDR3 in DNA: TGTGCCAGCAGCTTATTGAAGGACAGAGCCTACGAGCAGTACTTC. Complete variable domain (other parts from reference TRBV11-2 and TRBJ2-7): EAGVAQSPRYKIIEKRQSVAFWCNPISGHATLYWYQQILGQGPKLLIQFQNNGVVDDSQLPKDRFSAERLKGVDSTLKIQPAKLEDSAVYLCASSLLKDRAYEQYFGPGTRLTVT.

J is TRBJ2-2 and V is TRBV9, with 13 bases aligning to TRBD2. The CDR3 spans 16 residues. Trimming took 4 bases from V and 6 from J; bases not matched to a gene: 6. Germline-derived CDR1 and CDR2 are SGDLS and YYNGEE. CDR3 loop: CASSLGLAGDPGELFF. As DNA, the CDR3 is TGTGCCAGCAGCCTCGGACTAGCGGGAGATCCCGGGGAGCTGTTTTTT.

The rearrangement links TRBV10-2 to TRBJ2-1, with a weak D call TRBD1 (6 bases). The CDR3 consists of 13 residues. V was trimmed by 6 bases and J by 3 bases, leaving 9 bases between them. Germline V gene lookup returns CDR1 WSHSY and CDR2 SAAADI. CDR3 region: CASRETGYNEQFF. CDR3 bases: TGCGCCAGCAGAGAGACAGGCTACAATGAGCAGTTCTTC.

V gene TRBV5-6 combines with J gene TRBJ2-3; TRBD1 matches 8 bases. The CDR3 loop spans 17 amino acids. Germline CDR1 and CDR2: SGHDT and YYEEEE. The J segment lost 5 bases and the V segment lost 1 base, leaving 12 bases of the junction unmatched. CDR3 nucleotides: TGTGCCAGCAGCTTGTCGGGGGTCGCAGGGGGCGGAGATACGCAGTATTTT. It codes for CASSLSGVAGGGDTQYF.

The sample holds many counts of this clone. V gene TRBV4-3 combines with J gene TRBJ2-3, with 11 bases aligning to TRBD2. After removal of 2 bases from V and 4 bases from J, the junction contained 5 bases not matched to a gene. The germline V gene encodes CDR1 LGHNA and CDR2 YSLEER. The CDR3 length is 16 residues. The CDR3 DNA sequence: TGCGCCAGCAGCCAAAGTGGGACTAGCGGATCAGATACGCAGTATTTT. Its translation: CASSQSGTSGSDTQYF.

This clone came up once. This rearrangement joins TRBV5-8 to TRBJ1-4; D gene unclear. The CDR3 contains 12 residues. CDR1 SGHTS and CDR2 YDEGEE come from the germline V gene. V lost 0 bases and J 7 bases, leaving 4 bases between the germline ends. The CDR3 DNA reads TGTGCCAGCAGCTTGGACGGTGAAAAACTGTTTTTT. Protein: CASSLDGEKLFF.